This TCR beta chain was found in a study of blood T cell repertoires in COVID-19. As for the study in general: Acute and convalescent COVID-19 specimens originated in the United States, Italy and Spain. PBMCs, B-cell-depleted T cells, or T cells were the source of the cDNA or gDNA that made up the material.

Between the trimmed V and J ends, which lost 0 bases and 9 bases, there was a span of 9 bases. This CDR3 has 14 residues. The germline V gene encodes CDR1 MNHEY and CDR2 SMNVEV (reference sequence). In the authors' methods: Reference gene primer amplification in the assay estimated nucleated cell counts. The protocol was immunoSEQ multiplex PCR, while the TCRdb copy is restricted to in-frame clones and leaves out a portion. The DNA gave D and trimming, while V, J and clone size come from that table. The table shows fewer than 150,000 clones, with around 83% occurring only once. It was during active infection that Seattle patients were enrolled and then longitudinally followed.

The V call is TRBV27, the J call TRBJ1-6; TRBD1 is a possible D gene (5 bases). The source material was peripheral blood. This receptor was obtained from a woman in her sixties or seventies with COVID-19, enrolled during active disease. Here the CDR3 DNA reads TGTGCCAGCAGTTTATCTCAGGGCAGTTCACCCCTCCACTTT. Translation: CASSLSQGSSPLHF.